These T cell receptor beta chains were read from a single sample in a study of blood T cell repertoires in COVID-19. Method: immunoSEQ multiplex PCR; TCRdb's copy keeps in-frame clones and lacks some. Of approximately 310,000 clones in the sample, about nine tenths were seen once. Material for sequencing was peripheral blood. These receptor sequences come from a man between 50 and 59 years old with active or convalescent COVID-19. The conserved cysteine and the conserved F or W are not part of the CDR3 here. D genes are given only for firm matches.

>NA|TRBV19|TRBJ1-5
ASTPVWASYSNQPQH
>NA|TRBV28|TRBJ1-1
ASQGDTEAF
>NA|TRBV7-9|TRBJ1-6
ASSFGSGASPLH
>NA|TRBV24-1|TRBJ1-6
ATKVVEFVSPLH
>NA|TRBV11-3|TRBJ2-7
ASSLDSLNSGEIDSYEQY
>TRBD2|TRBV7-2|TRBJ2-5
ASSPSGGAKEY
>TRBD1|TRBV6-6|TRBJ2-7
ATYPGQGYEQY
>NA|TRBV7-9|TRBJ1-2
ASSFDRSHGYT
>NA|TRBV6-5|TRBJ1-1
ASSYSFVNTEAF
>NA|TRBV6-5|TRBJ1-3
ASFQGGAGNTIY
>TRBD1|TRBV5-1|TRBJ1-1
ASSDGGQGVGAF
>NA|TRBV12-3/TRBV12-4|TRBJ2-3
ASSFQGDTQY
>TRBD1|TRBV29-1|TRBJ1-1
SAATGDYTEAF
>NA|TRBV28|TRBJ1-4
ASSSSGAGNEKLF
>TRBD2|TRBV5-1|TRBJ2-1
ASSSTSGGPGEQF
>NA|TRBV9|TRBJ1-5
ASTTTTGIQPQH
>TRBD2|TRBV18|TRBJ2-1
ASSPRTLSGASYNEQF
>TRBD1|TRBV7-8|TRBJ1-6
ASSPRQGFNNSPLH
>NA|TRBV6-6|TRBJ1-6
ASIGSYNSPLH
>NA|TRBV27|TRBJ1-2
ASSLMGADGYT
>TRBD2|TRBV30|TRBJ2-3
AWSEGGGASDTQY
>TRBD2|TRBV15|TRBJ2-5
ATSREPSGQETQY
>NA|TRBV5-4|TRBJ2-3
ASSLRGITDTQY
>NA|TRBV27|TRBJ2-5
ASSPRGAGETQY
>TRBD1|TRBV13|TRBJ1-2
ASSSGQSHGYT
>NA|TRBV7-8|TRBJ2-7
ASSRGLTYEQY
>TRBD2|TRBV28|TRBJ2-2
ASSSRRGDDTGELF
>TRBD1|TRBV18|TRBJ1-2
ASSPTGQGAKGYT
>NA|TRBV6-2/TRBV6-3|TRBJ2-2
ASSYAGHLRDTGELF
>NA|TRBV28|TRBJ1-1
ATKGVRTLNTEAF
>TRBD1|TRBV5-1|TRBJ2-1
ASSFGQGWNNEQF
>TRBD1|TRBV27|TRBJ2-7
ASSSGTGGYEQY
>TRBD1|TRBV5-4|TRBJ2-2
ASSTVPGQVRTGELF
>TRBD2|TRBV7-2|TRBJ2-1
ATMTSGSSYNEQF
>TRBD1|TRBV5-1|TRBJ2-5
ASSPDIGTGVGETQY
>NA|TRBV4-2|TRBJ2-7
ASSQRPIWQDSSYEQY
>NA|TRBV20-1|TRBJ2-7
SAPENYEQY
>NA|TRBV11-2|TRBJ2-5
ASSLMGAWQETQY
>TRBD1|TRBV5-1|TRBJ2-7
ASSLDGRGLYEQY
>NA|TRBV9|TRBJ1-3
ASSVSFPPGNTIY
>NA|TRBV10-3|TRBJ2-1
AISGRQEPTYNEQF
>NA|TRBV19|TRBJ2-1
ASSPSSYNEQF
>TRBD1|TRBV19|TRBJ1-5
ASSKDRAFNQPQH
>NA|TRBV7-2|TRBJ2-7
ASSSEPYEQY
>TRBD1|TRBV5-6|TRBJ2-3
ASSSMTGTRTDTQY
>NA|TRBV5-1|TRBJ1-3
ASSNTGGDTIY
>NA|TRBV7-9|TRBJ1-1
ASSLDRRDTEAF
>NA|TRBV3-1/TRBV3-2|TRBJ1-2
ASSQVEVVSSRGYT
>TRBD2|TRBV11-2|TRBJ2-1
ASSLDGGAFNEQF
>NA|TRBV7-8|TRBJ2-3
ASTPSQGSTDTQY
>NA|TRBV19|TRBJ1-6
ASGIQGSYNSPLH
>TRBD1|TRBV28|TRBJ1-5
ASSPPPGQGDQPQH
>NA|TRBV5-1|TRBJ1-2
ASSLGDSSYT
>NA|TRBV25-1|TRBJ2-2
ASSDDGTPNTGELF
>NA|TRBV6-6|TRBJ2-1
ASRNNVETGEQF